This T cell receptor (beta chain) comes out of a study of T cell changes during pregnancy in multiple sclerosis (dated by TCRdb to between 2017 and 2020). About the full investigation: The study examined how the T cell repertoire changed over the course of pregnancy in women with multiple sclerosis.

The receptor library was made with the immunoSEQ multiplex PCR assay. Imported from immuneACCESS, the table was reduced by TCRdb to in-frame sequences with V and J called. These copies leave out some clones; in studies compared against another copy, an unresolved V gene accounts for under half, and the cause of the remainder is not known. This sample comprises 50,000 or so clones, around 94% of them detected only once. The ten largest clones capture 0.6% to 0.85% of the sample. From the cysteine through the phenylalanine, the CDR3 covers 13 amino acids. Only the CDR3 region is kept as DNA, spanning 39 bases read in frame from base 1. The junction carries 9 bases between V and J, which are trimmed by 3 bases and 6 bases respectively. CDR1 and CDR2 are drawn from the germline V gene: MNHEY, SVGAGI. This clone appeared a single time. Which antigen it targets is not known. No quality values exist for individual bases; no much larger clone is one base distant.

In this chain, TRBV6-5 is recombined with TRBJ1-5; a weak D assignment points to TRBD1 (5 bases agree). Sequenced material: CD4+ T cells from peripheral blood mononuclear cells, taken in the third trimester of pregnancy. The clonotype originates from a female donor with multiple sclerosis, enrolled in a pregnancy study. The DNA sequence is TGTGCCAGCAGTTATGAAAGGGGTCAGCCCCAGCATTTT. This translates into CASSYERGQPQHF.